A single sample gave rise to the 5 T cell receptor beta chains below, sequenced in a study of shared clonotypes between healthy human individuals. Here immunoSEQ multiplex PCR was the method, and the copy in TCRdb shows in-frame clones only, minus some. The data hold some 580,000 clones, with nearly 98% observed a single time. Terminally differentiated effector memory CD45RA+ cells were excluded from the naive CD8 cells, which were CD45RO-negative and positively selected for CCR7. Source material: naive CD8+ T cells sorted from blood. These TCRs come from a young man in good health.

The J gene is TRBJ2-1, the V gene TRBV7-9; 11 nucleotides agree with TRBD1. After removal of 6 bases from V and 5 bases from J, the junction contained 6 bases not matched to a gene. The CDR3 runs to 15 residues. The germline CDR1 and CDR2 sequences are SEHNR and FQNEAQ (reference sequence). CDR3: CASSSDRGLDNEQFF. CDR3 DNA: TGTGCCAGCAGTTCGGACAGGGGGCTCGACAATGAGCAGTTCTTC. Full variable domain (remainder filled in from reference TRBV7-9 and TRBJ2-1): DTGVSQNPRHKITKRGQNVTFRCDPISEHNRLYWYRQTLGQGPEFLTYFQNEAQLEKSRLLSDRFSAERPKGSFSTLEIQRTEQGDSAMYLCASSSDRGLDNEQFFGPGTRLTVL.

The genes are TRBV4-1 and TRBJ2-4; the D gene is possibly TRBD1 (5 bases). Trimming stripped 1 base from V and 2 bases from J, with 15 bases between. Germline-derived CDR1 and CDR2 are MGHRA and YSYEKL. The length of the CDR3 is 17 residues. CDR3 sequence: CASSQVAGWRPKNIQYF. Here the CDR3 DNA reads TGCGCCAGCAGCCAAGTGGCAGGGTGGAGACCCAAAAACATTCAGTACTTC.

V usage is TRBV4-1 and J usage is TRBJ2-1, with D maybe TRBD1 (5 bases). V gave up 1 base and J gave up 1 base, with 11 bases separating them. This CDR3 spans 16 amino acids. Germline values: CDR1 MGHRA, CDR2 YSYEKL. CDR3: CASSQGDSFSYNEQFF. As DNA, the CDR3 is TGCGCCAGCAGCCAAGGAGACAGCTTTTCCTACAATGAGCAGTTCTTC.

The chain couples TRBV5-1 to TRBJ1-1, with a tentative D call TRBD1 (6 bases). The CDR3 sequence is 17 residues long. V lost 0 bases to trimming and J lost 5 bases, with 20 bases between them. From germline, CDR1 is SGHRS and CDR2 YFSETQ. CDR3 amino acids: CASSLEVVGTWGTEAFF. The CDR3 nucleotides are TGCGCCAGCAGCTTGGAAGTTGTAGGGACATGGGGGACTGAAGCTTTCTTT. The full variable domain, completed using reference TRBV5-1 and TRBJ1-1, is KAGVTQTPRYLIKTRGQQVTLSCSPISGHRSVSWYQQTPGQGLQFLFEYFSETQRNKGNFPGRFSGRQFSNSRSEMNVSTLELGDSALYLCASSLEVVGTWGTEAFFGQGTRLTVV.

V usage is TRBV10-3 and J usage is TRBJ2-7, with 8 bases matching TRBD1. The CDR3 covers 15 residues. V lost 3 bases and J lost 1; bases outside the gene matches: 5. Germline CDR1 is ENHRY and CDR2 is SYGVKD. CDR3 bases: TGTGCCATCAGTGATCGGGACAGGTCATCCTACGAGCAGTACTTC. Protein product: CAISDRDRSSYEQYF.